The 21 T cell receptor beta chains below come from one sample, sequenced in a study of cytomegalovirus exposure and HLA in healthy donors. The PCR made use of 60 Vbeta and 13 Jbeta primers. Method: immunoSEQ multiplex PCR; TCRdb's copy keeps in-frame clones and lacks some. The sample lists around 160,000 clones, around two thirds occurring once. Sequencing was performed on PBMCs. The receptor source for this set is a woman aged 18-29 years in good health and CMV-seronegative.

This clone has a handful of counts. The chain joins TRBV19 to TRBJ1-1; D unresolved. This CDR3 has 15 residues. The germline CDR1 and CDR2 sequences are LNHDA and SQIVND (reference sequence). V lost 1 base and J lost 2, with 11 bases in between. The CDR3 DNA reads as TGTGCCAGTAGTATAGTGCCCGGGAGAAACACTGAAGCTTTCTTT. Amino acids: CASSIVPGRNTEAFF. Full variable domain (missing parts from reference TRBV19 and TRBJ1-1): DGGITQSPKYLFRKEGQNVTLSCEQNLNHDAMYWYRQDPGQGLRLIYYSQIVNDFQKGDIAEGYSVSREKKESFPLTVTSAQKNPTAFYLCASSIVPGRNTEAFFGQGTRLTVV.

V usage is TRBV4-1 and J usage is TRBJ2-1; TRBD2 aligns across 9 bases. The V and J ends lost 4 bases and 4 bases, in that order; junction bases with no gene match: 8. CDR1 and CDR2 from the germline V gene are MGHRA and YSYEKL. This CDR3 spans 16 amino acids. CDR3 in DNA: TGCGCCAGCAGCCGACCCGGACTAGCGCAATACAATGAGCAGTTCTTC. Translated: CASSRPGLAQYNEQFF.

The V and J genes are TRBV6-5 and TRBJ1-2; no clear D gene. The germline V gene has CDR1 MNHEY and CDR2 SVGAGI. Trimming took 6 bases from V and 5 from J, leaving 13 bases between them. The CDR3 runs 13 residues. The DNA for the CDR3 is TGTGCCAGCAGCCCTACGGGGAGTTATGGCTACACCTTC. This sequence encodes CASSPTGSYGYTF.

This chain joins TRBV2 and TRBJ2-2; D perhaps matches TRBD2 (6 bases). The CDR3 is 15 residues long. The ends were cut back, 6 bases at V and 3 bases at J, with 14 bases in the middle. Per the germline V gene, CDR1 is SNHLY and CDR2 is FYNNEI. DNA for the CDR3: TGTGCCAGCAGAGAGGACTACGTCGACACCGGGGAGCTGTTTTTT. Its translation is CASREDYVDTGELFF.

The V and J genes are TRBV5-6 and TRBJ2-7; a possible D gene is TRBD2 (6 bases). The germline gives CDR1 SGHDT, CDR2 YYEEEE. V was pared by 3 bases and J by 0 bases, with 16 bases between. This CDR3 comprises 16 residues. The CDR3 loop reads CASSSGGQIHSYEQYF. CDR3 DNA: TGTGCCAGCAGCTCCGGAGGGCAGATACACTCCTACGAGCAGTACTTC.

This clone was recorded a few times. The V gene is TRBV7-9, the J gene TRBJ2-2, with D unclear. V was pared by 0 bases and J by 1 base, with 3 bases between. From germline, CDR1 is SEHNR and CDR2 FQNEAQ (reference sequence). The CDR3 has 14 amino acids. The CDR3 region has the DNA TGTGCCAGCAGCTTAGCGAGGAACACCGGGGAGCTGTTTTTT. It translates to CASSLARNTGELFF. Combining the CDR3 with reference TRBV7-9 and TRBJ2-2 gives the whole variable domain DTGVSQNPRHKITKRGQNVTFRCDPISEHNRLYWYRQTLGQGPEFLTYFQNEAQLEKSRLLSDRFSAERPKGSFSTLEIQRTEQGDSAMYLCASSLARNTGELFFGEGSRLTVL.

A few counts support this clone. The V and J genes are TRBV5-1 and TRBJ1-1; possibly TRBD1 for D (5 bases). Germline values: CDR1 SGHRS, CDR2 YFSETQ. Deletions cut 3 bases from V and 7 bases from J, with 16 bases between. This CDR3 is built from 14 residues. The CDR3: CASSSHRPGGEAFF. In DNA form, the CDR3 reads TGCGCCAGCAGCTCGCACAGACCGGGGGGTGAAGCTTTCTTT.

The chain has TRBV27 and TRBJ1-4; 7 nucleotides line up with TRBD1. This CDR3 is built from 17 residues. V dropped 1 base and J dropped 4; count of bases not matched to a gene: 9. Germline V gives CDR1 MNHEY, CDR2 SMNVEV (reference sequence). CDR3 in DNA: TGTGCCAGCAGTTTATACTCACCGGGACAGAGTAATGAAAAACTGTTTTTT. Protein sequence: CASSLYSPGQSNEKLFF.

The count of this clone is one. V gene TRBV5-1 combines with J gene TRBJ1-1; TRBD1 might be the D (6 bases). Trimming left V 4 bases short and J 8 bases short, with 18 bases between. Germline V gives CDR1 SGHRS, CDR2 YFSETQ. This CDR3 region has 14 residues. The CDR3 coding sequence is TGCGCCAGCAGCCCCACAGGGACCCCCGCCGAAGCTTTCTTT. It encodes CASSPTGTPAEAFF.

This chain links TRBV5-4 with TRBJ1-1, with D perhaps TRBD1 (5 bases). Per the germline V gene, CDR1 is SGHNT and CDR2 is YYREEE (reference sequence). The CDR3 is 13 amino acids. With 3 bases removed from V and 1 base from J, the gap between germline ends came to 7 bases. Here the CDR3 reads CASSWGGNTEAFF. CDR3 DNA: TGTGCCAGCAGCTGGGGGGGGAACACTGAAGCTTTCTTT.

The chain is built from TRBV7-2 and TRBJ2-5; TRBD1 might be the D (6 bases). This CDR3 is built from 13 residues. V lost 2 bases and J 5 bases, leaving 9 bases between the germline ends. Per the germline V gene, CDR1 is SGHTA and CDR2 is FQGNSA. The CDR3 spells CASSLTGLETQYF. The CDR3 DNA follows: TGTGCCAGCAGCTTAACAGGGTTGGAGACCCAGTACTTC.

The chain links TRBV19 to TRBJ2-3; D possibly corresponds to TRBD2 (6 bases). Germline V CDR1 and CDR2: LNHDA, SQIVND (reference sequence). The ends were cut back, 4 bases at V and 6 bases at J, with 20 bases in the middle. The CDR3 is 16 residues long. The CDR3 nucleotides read TGTGCCAGTAGTAGAGCTAGCGAACAGAACGGTGATACGCAGTATTTT. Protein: CASSRASEQNGDTQYF.

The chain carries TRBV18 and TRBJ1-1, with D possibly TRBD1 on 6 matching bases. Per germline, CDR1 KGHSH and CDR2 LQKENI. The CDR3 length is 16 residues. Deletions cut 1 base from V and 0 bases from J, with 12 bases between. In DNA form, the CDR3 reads TGTGCCAGCTCACCACTTGACACAGGGCTGAACACTGAAGCTTTCTTT. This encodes CASSPLDTGLNTEAFF.

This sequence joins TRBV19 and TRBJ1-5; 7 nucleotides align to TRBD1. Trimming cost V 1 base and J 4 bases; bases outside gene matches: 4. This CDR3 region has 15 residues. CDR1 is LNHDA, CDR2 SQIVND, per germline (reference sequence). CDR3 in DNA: TGTGCCAGTAGTATAGGGGGACAGAAGAATCAGCCCCAGCATTTT. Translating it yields CASSIGGQKNQPQHF.

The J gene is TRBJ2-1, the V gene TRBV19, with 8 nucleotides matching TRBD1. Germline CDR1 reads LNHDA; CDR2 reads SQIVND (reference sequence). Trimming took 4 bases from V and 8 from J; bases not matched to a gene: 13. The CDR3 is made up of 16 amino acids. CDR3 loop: CASSTGQGTLTDEQFF. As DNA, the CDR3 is TGTGCCAGTAGTACAGGACAGGGAACACTGACCGATGAGCAGTTCTTC.

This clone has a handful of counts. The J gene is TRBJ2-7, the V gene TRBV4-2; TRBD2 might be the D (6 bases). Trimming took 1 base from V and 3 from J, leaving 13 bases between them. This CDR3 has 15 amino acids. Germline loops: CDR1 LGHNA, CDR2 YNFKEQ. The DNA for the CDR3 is TGTGCCAGCAGCCAAGGCGGAGGGGATTACTACGAGCAGTACTTC. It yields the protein CASSQGGGDYYEQYF.

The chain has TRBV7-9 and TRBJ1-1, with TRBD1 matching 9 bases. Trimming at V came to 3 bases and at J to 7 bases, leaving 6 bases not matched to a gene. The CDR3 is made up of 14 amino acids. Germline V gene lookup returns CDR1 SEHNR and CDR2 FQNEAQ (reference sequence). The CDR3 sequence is CASSLDRGDGEAFF. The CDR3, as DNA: TGTGCCAGCAGCTTGGACAGGGGAGATGGTGAAGCTTTCTTT.

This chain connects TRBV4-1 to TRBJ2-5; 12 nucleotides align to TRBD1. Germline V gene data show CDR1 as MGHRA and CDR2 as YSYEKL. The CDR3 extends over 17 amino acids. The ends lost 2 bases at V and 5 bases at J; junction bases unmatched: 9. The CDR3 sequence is CASSQRPGTGGIETQYF. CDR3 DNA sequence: TGCGCCAGCAGCCAACGCCCTGGGACAGGGGGCATCGAGACCCAGTACTTC.

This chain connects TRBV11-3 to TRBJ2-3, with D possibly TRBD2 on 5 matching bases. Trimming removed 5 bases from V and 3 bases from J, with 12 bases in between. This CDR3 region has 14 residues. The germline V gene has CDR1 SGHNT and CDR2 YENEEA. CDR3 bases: TGTGCCAGCAGCGAATTCAGGAGGACAGATACGCAGTATTTT. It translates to CASSEFRRTDTQYF.

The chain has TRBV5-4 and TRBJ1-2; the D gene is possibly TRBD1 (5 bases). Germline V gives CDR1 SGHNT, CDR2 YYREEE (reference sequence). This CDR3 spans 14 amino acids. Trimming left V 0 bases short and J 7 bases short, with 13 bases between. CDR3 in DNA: TGTGCCAGCAGCTTGGGATTACAGGCAGGTGGCTACACCTTC. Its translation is CASSLGLQAGGYTF.

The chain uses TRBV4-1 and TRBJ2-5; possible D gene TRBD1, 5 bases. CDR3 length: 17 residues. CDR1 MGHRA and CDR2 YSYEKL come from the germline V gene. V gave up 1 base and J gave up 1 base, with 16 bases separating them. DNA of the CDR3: TGCGCCAGCAGCCAAGGGGGATGGGGCCCTACCCAAGAGACCCAGTACTTC. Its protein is CASSQGGWGPTQETQYF.